These 8 T cell receptor beta chains originate from one sample sequenced in a study of T cells after yellow fever vaccination. TCRdb reprocessed the 5' RACE reads via MiXCR and lists one record per CDR3 protein. Seen here are about 370,000 distinct CDR3 sequences, 9.5% to 13% observed once, and the top ten hold roughly 18%. The specimen comprised PBMCs, sampled on the day of the first yellow fever vaccination. These receptors originate from a man younger than 35 who received the YFV17D yellow fever vaccine.

V gene TRBV6-2 or TRBV6-3 combines with J gene TRBJ1-1, with D uncertain. The V and J ends lost 7 bases and 5 bases respectively, with 8 bases between them. The germline CDR1 and CDR2 sequences are MNHEY and SVGEGT. This CDR3 comprises 11 residues. Here the CDR3 DNA reads TGTGCCAGCATCGCGGGGACTGAAGCTTTCTTT. Protein product: CASIAGTEAFF.

The chain employs TRBV20-1 and TRBJ1-1; no definite D call. This CDR3 is 11 amino acids long. V was shortened by 0 bases and J by 4 bases, with 3 bases between the two germline ends. Looked up from germline, CDR1 is DFQATT and CDR2 is SNEGSKA (reference sequence). The CDR3 protein is CSAREGTEAFF. DNA of the CDR3: TGCAGTGCTAGAGAGGGCACTGAAGCTTTCTTT.

There are a few counts of this clonotype. This chain uses TRBV4-1 with TRBJ2-1; TRBD2 might be the D (7 bases). Germline V gene data show CDR1 as MGHRA and CDR2 as YSYEKL. This CDR3 region has 17 residues. V was pared by 0 bases and J by 3 bases, with 15 bases between. The CDR3 bases are TGCGCCAGCAGCCAAGAGGGCGGGGGCACCGTCTACAATGAGCAGTTCTTC. Its protein is CASSQEGGGTVYNEQFF.

The table lists this clonotype with a few counts. The chain joins TRBV29-1 to TRBJ2-4; possibly TRBD2 for D (6 bases). The CDR3 covers 13 residues. Trimming stripped 4 bases from V and 6 bases from J, with 13 bases between. In germline, CDR1 is SQVTM, CDR2 ANQGSEA. CDR3 bases: TGCAGCGTTGTGGGGCCCGGGGGAAACATTCAGTACTTC. Translating gives CSVVGPGGNIQYF.

As regards this clonotype: A much larger clone is a single base away; this may be a read error. This rearrangement joins TRBV5-6 to TRBJ2-3; 9 nucleotides line up with TRBD2. The V gene's germline CDR1 is SGHDT and CDR2 YYEEEE. The junction had 17 bases not matched to a gene; V was cut back by 6 bases and J by 6 bases. The CDR3 has 17 residues. The CDR3 DNA reads as TGTGCCAGCATCTCGGGAGCCCAGCGGGGGGTTGTTGATACGCAGTATTTT. Amino acids: CASISGAQRGVVDTQYF.

The chain joins TRBV4-3 to TRBJ1-6; D not certain. Trimming removed 3 bases from V and 0 bases from J, with 6 bases in between. Per the germline V gene, CDR1 is LGHNA and CDR2 is YSLEER. CDR3 length equals 15 residues. The CDR3 DNA reads as TGCGCCAGCAGCCAGGAGGCCTCCTATAATTCACCCCTCCACTTT. It yields the protein CASSQEASYNSPLHF.

CDR3 loop: CASSQGASDQLFEQFF. CDR3 nucleotides: TGCGCCAGCAGCCAAGGAGCCTCTGACCAGCTCTTTGAGCAGTTCTTC. The rearrangement uses TRBV4-1 and TRBJ2-1, with no clear D. The CDR3 runs 16 residues. Trimming removed 1 base from V and 9 bases from J, with 19 bases in between. CDR1 and CDR2 (germline): MGHRA, YSYEKL.

V usage is TRBV7-9 and J usage is TRBJ1-2; 10 nucleotides match TRBD1. The germline CDR1 and CDR2 sequences are SEHNR and FQNEAQ (reference sequence). After removal of 1 base from V and 10 bases from J, the junction contained 3 bases not matched to a gene. The CDR3 is 13 amino acids. The CDR3 nucleotides are TGTGCCAGCAGCTTAGGGGACAGGGGCTTCTACACCTTC. Translated: CASSLGDRGFYTF.